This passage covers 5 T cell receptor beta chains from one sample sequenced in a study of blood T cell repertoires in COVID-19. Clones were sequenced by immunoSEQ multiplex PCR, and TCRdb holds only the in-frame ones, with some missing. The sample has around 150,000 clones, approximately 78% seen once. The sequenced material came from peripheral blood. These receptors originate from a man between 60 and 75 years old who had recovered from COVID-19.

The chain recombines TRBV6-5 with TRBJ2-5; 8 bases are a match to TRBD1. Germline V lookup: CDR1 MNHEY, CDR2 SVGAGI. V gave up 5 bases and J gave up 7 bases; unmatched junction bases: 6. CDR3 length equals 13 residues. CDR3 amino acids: CASSKQGVGTQYF. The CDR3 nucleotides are TGTGCCAGCAGTAAACAGGGGGTGGGGACCCAGTACTTC.

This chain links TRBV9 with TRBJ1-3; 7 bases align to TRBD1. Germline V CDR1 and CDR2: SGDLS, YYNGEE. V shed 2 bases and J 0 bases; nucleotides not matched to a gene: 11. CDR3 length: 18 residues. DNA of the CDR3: TGTGCCAGCAGCGTGGGTTCAGGGGGAAATGTCTCTGGAAACACCATATATTTT. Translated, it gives CASSVGSGGNVSGNTIYF.

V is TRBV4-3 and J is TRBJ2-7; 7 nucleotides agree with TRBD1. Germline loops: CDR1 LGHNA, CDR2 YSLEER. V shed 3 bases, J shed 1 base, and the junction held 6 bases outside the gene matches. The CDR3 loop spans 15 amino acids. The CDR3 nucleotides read TGCGCCAGCAGCCAGGTACAGGGGCCGTCCTACGAGCAGTACTTC. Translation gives CASSQVQGPSYEQYF.

The CDR3 DNA is TGTGCCAGCAGCTCCGGTCAGGGTTCGCGGTTGAACACTGAAGCTTTCTTT. Its protein is CASSSGQGSRLNTEAFF. The chain combines TRBV5-4 with TRBJ1-1, with a weak D call TRBD1 (5 bases). CDR1 is SGHNT and CDR2 is YYREEE in the germline V gene (reference sequence). This CDR3 region has 17 residues. The germline V and J ends were trimmed by 3 bases and 0 bases, with 18 bases remaining between them.

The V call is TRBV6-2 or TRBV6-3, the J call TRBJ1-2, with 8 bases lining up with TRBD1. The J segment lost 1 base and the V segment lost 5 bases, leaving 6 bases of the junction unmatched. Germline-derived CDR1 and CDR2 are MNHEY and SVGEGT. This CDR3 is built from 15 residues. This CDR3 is CASSRRDRLNYGYTF. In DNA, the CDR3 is TGTGCCAGCAGTCGAAGGGACAGGCTTAACTATGGCTACACCTTC.